A single sample is the source of the 19 T cell receptor beta chains below, sequenced in a study of blood T cells in healthy people across ages. The second PCR ran about 7 to 12 cycles with a sample-barcoded 5' primer and J-beta primers. One entry per CDR3 protein results from TCRdb running MiXCR on the 5' RACE reads. Of a few hundred thousand distinct CDR3 sequences in the sample, roughly a quarter were seen once. The sample consisted of blood. The receptor set was obtained from a woman in her seventies in good health.

This clonotype was found a few times. CDR3 sequence reads: CASSAFRLISSYEQYF. As DNA, the CDR3 is TGTGCCAGCAGCGCCTTCAGACTGATCAGCTCCTACGAGCAGTACTTC. The chain combines TRBV21-1 with TRBJ2-7. TRBV21-1 is described as a pseudogene. CDR3 size: 16 residues.

The chain carries TRBV7-2 and TRBJ2-7, with D possibly TRBD2 on 6 matching bases. The V gene lost 1 base and the J gene lost 2 bases, with 15 bases spanning the gap. This CDR3 spans 16 amino acids. The germline V gene has CDR1 SGHTA and CDR2 FQGNSA. The CDR3 loop is CASSLVDGTYPYEQYF. The CDR3 nucleotides read TGTGCCAGCAGCTTAGTAGACGGGACTTATCCCTACGAGCAGTACTTC.

This clonotype was counted between two and nine times. The CDR3 spells CASSPGQGAWDEQFF. DNA of the CDR3: TGTGCCAGCAGCCCCGGACAGGGGGCTTGGGATGAGCAGTTCTTC. The V call is TRBV7-7, the J call TRBJ2-5, with 11 bases aligning to TRBD1. The end of the DNA is better explained by TRBJ2-1, so the J call may be wrong. Germline CDR1 reads SSHAT; CDR2 reads FNYEAQ (reference sequence). The CDR3 is made up of 15 amino acids.

The table lists this clonotype with many counts. This chain connects TRBV7-2 to TRBJ2-5; D not certain. This CDR3 has 13 residues. The V end was cut by 4 bases, the J end by 2 bases, with 8 bases between. CDR1 and CDR2 from the germline V gene are SGHTA and FQGNSA. The DNA for the CDR3 is TGTGCCAGCAGCTCCCTTCAGCAAGAGACCCAGTACTTC. Translated: CASSSLQQETQYF.

The CDR3 reads CASSPPGLVAYGYTF. The CDR3 DNA reads TGTGCCAGCAGCCCCCCGGGCCTAGTGGCCTATGGCTACACCTTC. V and J are TRBV7-2 and TRBJ1-2; D ambiguous. There are 15 residues in the CDR3. V shed 5 bases and J shed 4 bases, with 17 bases lying between them. Germline lookup yields CDR1 SGHTA and CDR2 FQGNSA.

CDR3 DNA sequence: TGCAGCGTTCTGTGGTCTGGCAATGAAAAACTGTTTTTT. Amino acid sequence: CSVLWSGNEKLFF. The chain is built from TRBV29-1 and TRBJ1-4; D is uncertain. This CDR3 is built from 13 residues. Germline CDR1 and CDR2: SQVTM and ANQGSEA. Deletions cut 5 bases from V and 5 bases from J, with 12 bases between.

The gene calls are TRBV15 and TRBJ2-5; D perhaps matches TRBD2 (6 bases). The ends were cut back, 3 bases at V and 2 bases at J, with 10 bases in the middle. Per germline, CDR1 LNHNV and CDR2 YYDKDF (reference sequence). This CDR3 is built from 14 residues. The CDR3 is CATSSSGLQETQYF. CDR3 in DNA: TGTGCCACCAGCAGTAGCGGTCTACAAGAGACCCAGTACTTC.

This sequence joins TRBV9 and TRBJ2-5; 8 bases match TRBD2. The CDR3 runs 18 residues. Germline assignment: CDR1 SGDLS and CDR2 YYNGEE. The trim removed 0 bases at V and 4 bases at J, leaving 14 bases unmatched. CDR3 in DNA: TGTGCCAGCAGCGTAGGGGGACTAGGGGGTTCAGGAGGAGAGACCCAGTACTTC. Encoded protein: CASSVGGLGGSGGETQYF.

In its sample, this clonotype was seen a few times. At one of its ends the junction is not consistent with the germline gene, which may arise from a read error. V is TRBV7-2 and J is TRBJ2-1; TRBD2 might be the D (5 bases). Germline CDR1 and CDR2: SGHTA and FQGNSA. The CDR3 contains 15 residues. The CDR3 loop is CASSLKGRGGYEQCF. The CDR3 DNA reads as TGTGCCAGCAGCCTAAAAGGACGAGGAGGCTACGAGCAGTGCTTC.

This clonotype has more than one count but fewer than ten. A much larger clone differs from this one at a single base, so this may be a read error. The chain is built from TRBV18 and TRBJ2-5; no firm D call. Germline CDR1 and CDR2: KGHSH and LQKENI. V lost 3 bases to trimming and J lost 4 bases, with 15 bases between them. The CDR3 has 15 residues. This CDR3 reads CASSPFLGRGETQYF. The CDR3, as DNA: TGTGCCAGCTCACCCTTCCTTGGACGAGGAGAGACCCAGTACTTC.

This clonotype occurred a few times. The J gene is TRBJ2-3, the V gene TRBV5-1; TRBD2 matches at 8 bases. CDR1 SGHRS and CDR2 YFSETQ come from the germline V gene. Unmatched junction bases numbered 2, after V lost 2 bases and J lost 6 bases. CDR3 length equals 13 residues. CDR3 loop: CASSFGGGDTQYF. CDR3 sequence (DNA): TGCGCCAGCAGCTTTGGCGGGGGGGATACGCAGTATTTT.

This clonotype has more than one count but fewer than ten. V and J are TRBV18 and TRBJ2-1, with 7 positions matching TRBD1. V lost 6 bases and J lost 6; bases outside the gene matches: 5. This CDR3 region has 13 residues. The germline V gene encodes CDR1 KGHSH and CDR2 LQKENI. The CDR3 region has the DNA TGTGCCAGCTCCCGGGACAGCTCCAATGAGCAGTTCTTC. Residues: CASSRDSSNEQFF.

This clonotype has a handful of counts. V gene TRBV20-1 combines with J gene TRBJ2-5; 8 bases are shared with TRBD2. Germline V gene lookup returns CDR1 DFQATT and CDR2 SNEGSKA (reference sequence). Trimming cost V 3 bases and J 6 bases; bases outside gene matches: 9. This CDR3 is 14 amino acids long. CDR3 coding DNA: TGCAGTGCTAGGACCGGGGGGGGTCCACAGACCCAGTACTTC. Its protein is CSARTGGGPQTQYF.

This clonotype appeared a few times. The rearrangement joins TRBV7-2 to TRBJ2-5; D is possibly TRBD2 (7 bases). This CDR3 region has 16 residues. V was shortened by 7 bases and J by 2 bases, with 20 bases between the two germline ends. The germline CDR1 and CDR2 sequences are SGHTA and FQGNSA. Here the CDR3 reads CASTLWGGAIQETQYF. CDR3 nucleotide sequence: TGTGCCAGCACTTTGTGGGGGGGCGCGATACAAGAGACCCAGTACTTC. Drawing the rest from reference TRBV7-2 and TRBJ2-5, the complete variable domain is GAGVSQSPSNKVTEKGKDVELRCDPISGHTALYWYRQSLGQGLEFLIYFQGNSAPDKSGLPSDRFSAERTGGSVSTLTIQRTQQEDSAVYLCASTLWGGAIQETQYFGPGTRLLVL.

A word on this clonotype: A read error is possible here, since a much larger clone lies one base away. The V gene is TRBV7-2, the J gene TRBJ2-5; possibly TRBD2 for D (6 bases). CDR1 is SGHTA, CDR2 FQGNSA, per germline. The V end lost 5 bases, the J end lost 1 base, and 17 bases lay between the germline ends. The CDR3 totals 16 residues. The DNA for the CDR3 is TGTGCCAGCAGCCTAAACGGCGGGGCAGTCCAAGAGACCCAGTACTTC. Residues: CASSLNGGAVQETQYF.

This chain joins TRBV5-1 and TRBJ2-1; possibly TRBD1 for D (6 bases). The assigned J gene may be wrong: the sequence end matches TRBJ2-7 better. Germline CDR1 SGHRS, CDR2 YFSETQ. This CDR3 comprises 13 residues. CDR3 bases: TGCGCCGCTAGACAGGACCCTAGTGGGGAGCAGTACTTC. Amino acids: CAARQDPSGEQYF.

There are a few counts of this clonotype. This chain uses TRBV3-1 with TRBJ2-5, with D possibly TRBD2 on 6 matching bases. Gene TRBJ2-7 matches the end of the DNA better, so the J call may be wrong. Looked up from germline, CDR1 is LGHDT and CDR2 is YNNKEL (reference sequence). This CDR3 has 15 residues. The CDR3 region is CASSQSGLMDYEQYF. The DNA of the CDR3 is TGTGCCAGCAGCCAGTCGGGACTCATGGACTACGAGCAGTACTTC.

In this sample, this clonotype turned up a few times. CDR3 amino acids: CASRPGVGSNQPQHF. The CDR3 DNA reads as TGTGCCAGCAGGCCCGGGGTAGGGAGCAATCAGCCCCAGCATTTT. This chain links TRBV2 with TRBJ1-5; no clear D gene. The CDR3 consists of 15 residues. V lost 6 bases, J lost 1 base, and 13 bases lay in between. Germline assignment: CDR1 SNHLY and CDR2 FYNNEI.

This clonotype came up a few times. The chain combines TRBV7-2 with TRBJ1-1, with TRBD1 as a possible D gene (6 bases). Germline CDR1 SGHTA, CDR2 FQGNSA. This CDR3 has 14 amino acids. Trimming took 7 bases from V and 0 from J, leaving 12 bases between them. DNA for the CDR3: TGTGCCAGCACCAATAGGGGGTTGAACACTGAAGCTTTCTTT. Translating it yields CASTNRGLNTEAFF. Together with reference TRBV7-2 and TRBJ1-1, the CDR3 gives the full variable domain: GAGVSQSPSNKVTEKGKDVELRCDPISGHTALYWYRQSLGQGLEFLIYFQGNSAPDKSGLPSDRFSAERTGGSVSTLTIQRTQQEDSAVYLCASTNRGLNTEAFFGQGTRLTVV.